This entry features one T cell receptor (beta chain) sequence. No cognate antigen has been identified for it. Base qualities are not provided; no much larger clone lies one nucleotide away. Spanning cysteine to phenylalanine, the CDR3 consists of 16 amino acids. Only the CDR3 DNA stays, 48 bases, in frame from base 1. Based on the germline V gene (reference sequence), the CDR1 and CDR2 sequences are LGHDT and YNNKEL. Unmatched junction bases come to 6, with V trimmed by 1 base and J by 8 bases. Participants in the prospective study were aged 18 to 89 years, lived in 20 to 25 United States geographic areas, and enrolled through a virtual design. To assign participants to cohorts, the prospective study relied on clinical history that participants themselves reported in a screening survey and a study questionnaire. Recovered participants in ImmuneRACE Cohort 3 were defined by two consecutive negative NP/OP PCR tests, clearance by a healthcare professional, or resolution of symptoms. Each participant in the prospective study had whole blood, serum and a nasopharyngeal or oropharyngeal swab collected by mobile phlebotomists. Over an approximately two-month period, participants in the prospective study had the option of providing additional blood draws and questionnaires. Prospective study blood samples were shipped either frozen or at room temperature before DNA extraction.

The data originate from a study of blood T cell repertoires in COVID-19 (TCRdb year 2020). About the full investigation: The collaborator samples originated in the United States, Italy and Spain and spanned the acute and convalescent phases of COVID-19. The repertoires were released in a freely available public database intended as a resource for research on the immune response to SARS-CoV-2. The material from the prospective study consisted of cDNA or gDNA derived from T cells, B-cell-depleted T cells, or PBMCs. Sample metadata almost always included a de-identified subject ID, COVID-19 status, age in years and sex. Where available, HLA class I and class II types were taken from metadata supplied by the sample provider and were not determined by assay-based typing. The samples were drawn from two sources: the first 160 participants of the ongoing ImmuneRACE study, and 1,254 subjects contributed by 6 global collaborators. The dataset comprised deeply sampled blood TCRbeta repertoires from subjects exposed to, actively infected with, or recovered from COVID-19. General conclusions and limits of the study: The quantity of clinical and demographic metadata differed by source and by participant and was supplied without curation.

TCRbeta CDR3 regions were amplified from genomic DNA using the immunoSEQ Assay, a bias-controlled multiplex PCR. Regarding the original processing steps: The number of nucleated cells in each sample was estimated from the amplification of reference gene primers within the assay. To quantify the absolute abundance of each unique TCRbeta CDR3 rearrangement, sequence reads were collapsed and filtered. Productive Simpson clonality was computed per sample as the square root of Simpson's diversity index over productive rearrangements. Sourced from immuneACCESS, this table was stored by TCRdb with only in-frame sequences that have V and J called. A share of the clones is absent; for the studies checked, an unresolved V gene accounts for under half, and the remainder has no known explanation. V and J calls and clone size are as listed in that table; D and trimming were resolved from the DNA. Across this sample there are 170,000 or so clones, with more than 75% seen only once. The top ten clonotypes cover about 18% of the sample.

The sequence is built from TRBV3-1 (or the pseudogene TRBV3-2) and TRBJ1-4; TRBD1 matches 11 bases in the middle. The sequence derives from a woman aged 45-60 years who had recovered from COVID-19. Sequenced material: PBMCs or T cells enriched from blood (not recorded which). Read as DNA, the sequence is TGTGCCAGCAGCCAAGTAAGGGGACAGGGGGGCGAAAAACTGTTTTTT. The encoded protein is CASSQVRGQGGEKLFF.